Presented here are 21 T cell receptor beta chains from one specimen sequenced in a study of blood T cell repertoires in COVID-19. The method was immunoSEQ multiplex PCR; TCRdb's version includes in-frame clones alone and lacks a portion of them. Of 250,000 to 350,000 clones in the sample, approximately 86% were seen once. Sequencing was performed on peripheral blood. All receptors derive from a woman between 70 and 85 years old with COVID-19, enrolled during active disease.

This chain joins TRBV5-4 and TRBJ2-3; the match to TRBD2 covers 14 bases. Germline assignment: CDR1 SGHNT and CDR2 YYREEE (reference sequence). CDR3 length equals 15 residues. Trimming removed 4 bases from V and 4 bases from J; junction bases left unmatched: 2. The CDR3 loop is CASSKTSGGADTQYF. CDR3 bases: TGTGCCAGCAGCAAGACTAGCGGGGGGGCAGATACGCAGTATTTT.

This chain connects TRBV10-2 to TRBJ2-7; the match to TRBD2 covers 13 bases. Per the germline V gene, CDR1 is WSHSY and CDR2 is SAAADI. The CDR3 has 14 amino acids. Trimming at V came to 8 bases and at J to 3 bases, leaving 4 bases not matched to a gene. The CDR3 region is CASQWTSGGYEQYF. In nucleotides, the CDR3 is TGCGCCAGCCAGTGGACTAGCGGGGGCTACGAGCAGTACTTC.

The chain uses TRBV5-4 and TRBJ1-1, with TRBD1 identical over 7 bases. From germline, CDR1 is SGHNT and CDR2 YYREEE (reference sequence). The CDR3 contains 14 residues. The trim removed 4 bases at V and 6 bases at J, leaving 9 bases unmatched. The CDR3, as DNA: TGTGCCAGCAGCATCCGAGGGGACAGCTCTGAAGCTTTCTTT. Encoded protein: CASSIRGDSSEAFF.

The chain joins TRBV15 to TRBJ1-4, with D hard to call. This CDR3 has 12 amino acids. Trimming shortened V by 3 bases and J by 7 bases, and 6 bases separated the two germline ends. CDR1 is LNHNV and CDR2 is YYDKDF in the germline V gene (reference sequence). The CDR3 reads CATSSLPEKLFF. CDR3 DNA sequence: TGTGCCACCAGCAGTCTCCCTGAAAAACTGTTTTTT.

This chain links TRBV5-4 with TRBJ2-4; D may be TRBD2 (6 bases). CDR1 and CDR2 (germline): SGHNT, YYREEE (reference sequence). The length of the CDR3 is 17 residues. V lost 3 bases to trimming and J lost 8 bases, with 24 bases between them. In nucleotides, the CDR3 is TGTGCCAGCAGCTCCCATCCAAAGACTAGTTCGATGCACATTCAGTACTTC. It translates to CASSSHPKTSSMHIQYF.

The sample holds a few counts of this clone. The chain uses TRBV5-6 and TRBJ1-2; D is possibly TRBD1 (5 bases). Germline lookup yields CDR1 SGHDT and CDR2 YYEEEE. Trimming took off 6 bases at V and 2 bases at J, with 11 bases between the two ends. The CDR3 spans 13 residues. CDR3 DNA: TGTGCCAGCACCACCCAGGGCAACTATGGCTACACCTTC. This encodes CASTTQGNYGYTF.

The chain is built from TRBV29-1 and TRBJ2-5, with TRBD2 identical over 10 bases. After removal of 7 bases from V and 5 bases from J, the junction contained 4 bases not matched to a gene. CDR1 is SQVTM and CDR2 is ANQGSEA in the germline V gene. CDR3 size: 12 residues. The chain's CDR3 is CSDTAGGETQYF. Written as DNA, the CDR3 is TGCAGCGATACAGCGGGGGGGGAGACCCAGTACTTC.

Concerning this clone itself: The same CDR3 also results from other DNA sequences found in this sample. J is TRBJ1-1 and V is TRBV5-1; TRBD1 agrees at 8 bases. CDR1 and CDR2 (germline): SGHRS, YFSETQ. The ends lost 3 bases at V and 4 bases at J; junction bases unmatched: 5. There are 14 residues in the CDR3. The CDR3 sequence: CASSWGTGGTEAFF. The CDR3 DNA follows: TGCGCCAGCAGCTGGGGGACAGGAGGCACTGAAGCTTTCTTT.

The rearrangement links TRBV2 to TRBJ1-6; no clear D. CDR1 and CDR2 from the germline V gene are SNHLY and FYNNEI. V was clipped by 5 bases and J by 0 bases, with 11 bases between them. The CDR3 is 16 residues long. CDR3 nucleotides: TGTGCCAGCAGTACGGACTGGAGCTCCTATAATTCACCCCTCCACTTT. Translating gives CASSTDWSSYNSPLHF.

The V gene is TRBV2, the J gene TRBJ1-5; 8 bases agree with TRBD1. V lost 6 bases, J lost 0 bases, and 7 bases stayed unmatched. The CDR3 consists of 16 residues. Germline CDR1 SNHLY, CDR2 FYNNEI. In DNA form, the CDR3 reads TGTGCCAGCAGGGAGGACAGGGACAATAGCAATCAGCCCCAGCATTTT. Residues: CASREDRDNSNQPQHF.

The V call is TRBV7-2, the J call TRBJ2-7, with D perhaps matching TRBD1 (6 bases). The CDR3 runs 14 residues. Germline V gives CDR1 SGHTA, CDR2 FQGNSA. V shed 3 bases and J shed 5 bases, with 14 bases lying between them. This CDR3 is CASSFQGSRDEQYF. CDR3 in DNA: TGTGCCAGCAGCTTCCAGGGGTCGAGGGACGAGCAGTACTTC.

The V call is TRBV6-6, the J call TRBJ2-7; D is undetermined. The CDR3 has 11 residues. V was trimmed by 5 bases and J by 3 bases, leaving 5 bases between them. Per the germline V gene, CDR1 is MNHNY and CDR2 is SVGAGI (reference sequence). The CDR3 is CASSPFYEQYF. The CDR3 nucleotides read TGTGCCAGCAGTCCATTCTACGAGCAGTACTTC.

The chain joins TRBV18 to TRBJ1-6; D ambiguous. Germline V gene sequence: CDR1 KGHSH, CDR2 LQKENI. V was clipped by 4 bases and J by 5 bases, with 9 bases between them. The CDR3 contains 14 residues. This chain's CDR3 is CASSLLLNNSPLHF. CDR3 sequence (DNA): TGTGCCAGCTCACTGTTACTTAATAATTCACCCCTCCACTTT.

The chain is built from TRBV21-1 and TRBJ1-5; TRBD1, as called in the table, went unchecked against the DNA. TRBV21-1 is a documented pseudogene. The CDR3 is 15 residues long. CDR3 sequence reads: CASSKKDTSNQPQHF. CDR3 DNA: TGTGCCAGCAGCAAAAAGGACACTTCCAATCAGCCCCAGCATTTT.

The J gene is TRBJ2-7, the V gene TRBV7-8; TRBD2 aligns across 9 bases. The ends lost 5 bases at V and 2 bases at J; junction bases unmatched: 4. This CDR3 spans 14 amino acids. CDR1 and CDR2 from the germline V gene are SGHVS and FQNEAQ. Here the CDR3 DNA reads TGTGCCAGCAGCACGGGACTAGCTACCTACGAGCAGTACTTC. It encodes CASSTGLATYEQYF.

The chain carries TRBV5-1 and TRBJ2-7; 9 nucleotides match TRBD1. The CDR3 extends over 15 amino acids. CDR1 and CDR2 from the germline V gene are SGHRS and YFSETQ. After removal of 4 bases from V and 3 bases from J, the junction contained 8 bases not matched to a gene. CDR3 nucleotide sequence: TGCGCCAGCAGCCTGGGGGACAGGGCCCTCTACGAGCAGTACTTC. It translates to CASSLGDRALYEQYF.

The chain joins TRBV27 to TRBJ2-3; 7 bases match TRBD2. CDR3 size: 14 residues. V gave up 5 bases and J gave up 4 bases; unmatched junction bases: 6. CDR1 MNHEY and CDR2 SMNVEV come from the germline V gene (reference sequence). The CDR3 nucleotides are TGTGCCAGCAGTCCGCGGACTAGAGCAGATACGCAGTATTTT. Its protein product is CASSPRTRADTQYF.

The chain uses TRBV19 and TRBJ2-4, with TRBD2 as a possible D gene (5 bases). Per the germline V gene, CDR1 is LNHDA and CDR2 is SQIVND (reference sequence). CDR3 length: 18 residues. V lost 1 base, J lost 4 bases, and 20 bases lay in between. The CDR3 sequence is CASSIGLDGPRGKNIQYF. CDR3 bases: TGTGCCAGTAGTATAGGGCTCGATGGACCTCGGGGTAAAAACATTCAGTACTTC. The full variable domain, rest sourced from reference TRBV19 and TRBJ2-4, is DGGITQSPKYLFRKEGQNVTLSCEQNLNHDAMYWYRQDPGQGLRLIYYSQIVNDFQKGDIAEGYSVSREKKESFPLTVTSAQKNPTAFYLCASSIGLDGPRGKNIQYFGAGTRLSVL.

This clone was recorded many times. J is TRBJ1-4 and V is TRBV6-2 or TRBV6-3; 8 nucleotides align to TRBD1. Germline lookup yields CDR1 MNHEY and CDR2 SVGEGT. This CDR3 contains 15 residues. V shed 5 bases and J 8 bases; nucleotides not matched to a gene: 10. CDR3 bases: TGTGCCAGCAGTGGGGACAGGTCCGATTCCGAAAAACTGTTTTTT. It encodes CASSGDRSDSEKLFF.

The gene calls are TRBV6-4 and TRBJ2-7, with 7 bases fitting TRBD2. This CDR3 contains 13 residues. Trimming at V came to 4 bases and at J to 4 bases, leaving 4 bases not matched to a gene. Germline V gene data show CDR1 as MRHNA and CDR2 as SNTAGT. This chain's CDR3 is CASSGPRGYEQYF. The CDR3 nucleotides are TGTGCCAGCAGTGGGCCGCGGGGGTACGAGCAGTACTTC.

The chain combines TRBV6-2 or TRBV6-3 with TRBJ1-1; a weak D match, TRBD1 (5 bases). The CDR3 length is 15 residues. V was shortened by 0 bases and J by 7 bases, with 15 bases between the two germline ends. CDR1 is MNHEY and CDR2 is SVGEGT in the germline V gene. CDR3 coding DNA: TGTGCCAGCAGTTACTCTGGGGCAGACGTAGATGAAGCTTTCTTT. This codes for CASSYSGADVDEAFF.